Listed below are T cell receptor beta chains from one sample, sequenced in a study of vaccination effects on CD4 cells after COVID-19. The antigens of these receptors remain unknown. Generated by immunoSEQ multiplex PCR, the TCRdb table keeps only in-frame clones and is missing some. Of approximately 66,000 clones listed, over 75% are singletons. The sample here was CD4+ T cells from PBMCs cultured without peptide, taken after COVID-19 vaccination. These receptor sequences come from a human donor who received a COVID-19 vaccine. Both conserved end residues are part of each CDR3. The D gene is left open where the match is weak. Clone size, where shown, is once, few, many, or a class for clones that have expanded.

cdr3_nt: TGCGCCAGCAGCCAAGATCGGCTAGCGGGGGGGCGCGAGACCCAGTACTTC; cdr3_aa: CASSQDRLAGGRETQYF; d_call: TRBD2; j_call: TRBJ2-5; v_call: TRBV4-1; clone_size: .
cdr3_nt: TGTGCCAGCAGTTTAACTGGGATCTCTGGAAACACCATATATTTT; cdr3_aa: CASSLTGISGNTIYF; d_call: .; j_call: TRBJ1-3; v_call: TRBV27; clone_size: .
cdr3_nt: TGTGCCTGGAGAAACCCTTCTGGGGCCAACGTCCTGACTTTC; cdr3_aa: CAWRNPSGANVLTF; d_call: .; j_call: TRBJ2-6; v_call: TRBV30; clone_size: .
cdr3_nt: TGTGCCAGCAGCTTACGAGGCGGAAGCTCTGGGGCCAACGTCCTGACTTTC; cdr3_aa: CASSLRGGSSGANVLTF; d_call: .; j_call: TRBJ2-6; v_call: TRBV7-9; clone_size: .
cdr3_nt: TGCAGCGTGAATACAGGATACTCTGGAAACACCATATATTTT; cdr3_aa: CSVNTGYSGNTIYF; d_call: .; j_call: TRBJ1-3; v_call: TRBV29-1; clone_size: .
cdr3_nt: TGTGCCAGTAGTGACAGGGGGCGGGATACGCAGTATTTT; cdr3_aa: CASSDRGRDTQYF; d_call: TRBD1; j_call: TRBJ2-3; v_call: TRBV19; clone_size: once
cdr3_nt: TGTGCCAGCAGCGTAGCGGCTAGCGGGGGGGCCAATGAGCAGTTCTTC; cdr3_aa: CASSVAASGGANEQFF; d_call: TRBD2; j_call: TRBJ2-1; v_call: TRBV9; clone_size: .
cdr3_nt: TGTGCCAGCAGCTTTGGGACACATTCTATAATATATGGCTACACCTTC; cdr3_aa: CASSFGTHSIIYGYTF; d_call: .; j_call: TRBJ1-2; v_call: TRBV7-8; clone_size: .
cdr3_nt: TGTGCCAGCAGTTACCGGCAGCTTTCTAGCACAGATACGCAGTATTTT; cdr3_aa: CASSYRQLSSTDTQYF; d_call: .; j_call: TRBJ2-3; v_call: TRBV6-6; clone_size: .
cdr3_nt: TGTGCCAGCAGCGTAGGCGGTTTTAGTGGGTCAGAGACCCAGTACTTC; cdr3_aa: CASSVGGFSGSETQYF; d_call: .; j_call: TRBJ2-5; v_call: TRBV9; clone_size: .
cdr3_nt: TGCGCCAGCAGCTCGCTGACGCGGGGGGGCCGGGAGACCCAGTACTTC; cdr3_aa: CASSSLTRGGRETQYF; d_call: TRBD2; j_call: TRBJ2-5; v_call: TRBV5-1; clone_size: .
cdr3_nt: TGTGCCAGCAGCTTAGGGCCGGGCCCAACCATCTCTGGAAACACCATATATTTT; cdr3_aa: CASSLGPGPTISGNTIYF; d_call: .; j_call: TRBJ1-3; v_call: TRBV7-8; clone_size: once
cdr3_nt: TGCGCCAGCAGCACTAGGGGCTCCCGCACAGATACGCAGTATTTT; cdr3_aa: CASSTRGSRTDTQYF; d_call: .; j_call: TRBJ2-3; v_call: TRBV5-1; clone_size: .
cdr3_nt: TGCAGCGTTCTAAATGACAGGTCTAACTATGGCTACACCTTC; cdr3_aa: CSVLNDRSNYGYTF; d_call: .; j_call: TRBJ1-2; v_call: TRBV29-1; clone_size: .
cdr3_nt: TGTGCCAGCAGCCAAGATGTGCAGGCCCCAGAGACCCAGTACTTC; cdr3_aa: CASSQDVQAPETQYF; d_call: .; j_call: TRBJ2-5; v_call: TRBV4-2; clone_size: .
cdr3_nt: TGCAGCTTTGGCCAATCAAGGGGATATATGAGCAATCAGCCCCAGCATTTT; cdr3_aa: CSFGQSRGYMSNQPQHF; d_call: .; j_call: TRBJ1-5; v_call: TRBV29-1; clone_size: .
cdr3_nt: TGTGCCAGCTCACCACCGTCAGGACAGGGAAGTGAGCAGTTCTTC; cdr3_aa: CASSPPSGQGSEQFF; d_call: TRBD1; j_call: TRBJ2-1; v_call: TRBV18; clone_size: once
cdr3_nt: TGTGCTAGTGGGGTTACAGTTTTCGCTGAAGCTTTCTTT; cdr3_aa: CASGVTVFAEAFF; d_call: .; j_call: TRBJ1-1; v_call: TRBV12-5; clone_size: .
cdr3_nt: TGTGCCACCAGTAAGCGGGGGGGCCTCTCTAGCACAGATACGCAGTATTTT; cdr3_aa: CATSKRGGLSSTDTQYF; d_call: TRBD2; j_call: TRBJ2-3; v_call: TRBV15; clone_size: .
cdr3_nt: TGTGCCAGTAGTACCCCGGGGAGGGGAGGCCCGGGACAGCCCCAGCATTTT; cdr3_aa: CASSTPGRGGPGQPQHF; d_call: .; j_call: TRBJ1-5; v_call: TRBV19; clone_size: .
cdr3_nt: TGTGCCAGCAGTTTAGAAGGGCAGCCCCAGCATTTT; cdr3_aa: CASSLEGQPQHF; d_call: .; j_call: TRBJ1-5; v_call: TRBV12-3/TRBV12-4; clone_size: .
cdr3_nt: TGTGCCAGCAGCGTCGGAGGGGTCGACATTCAGTACTTC; cdr3_aa: CASSVGGVDIQYF; d_call: .; j_call: TRBJ2-4; v_call: TRBV9; clone_size: few
cdr3_nt: TGTGCCAGCAGTTACTCGCTCGGGTCCGATACGCAGTATTTT; cdr3_aa: CASSYSLGSDTQYF; d_call: .; j_call: TRBJ2-3; v_call: TRBV6-6; clone_size: .
cdr3_nt: TGTGCCAGCAGCTTAACTTCTCAAAATACGCAGTATTTT; cdr3_aa: CASSLTSQNTQYF; d_call: .; j_call: TRBJ2-3; v_call: TRBV7-3; clone_size: .
cdr3_nt: TGCGCCAGCAGCCAGAGGACGCAGATCCAGAACTATGGCTACACCTTC; cdr3_aa: CASSQRTQIQNYGYTF; d_call: .; j_call: TRBJ1-2; v_call: TRBV4-1; clone_size: .
cdr3_nt: TGTGCCAGCAGCTTGACAGACTATGGCTACACCTTC; cdr3_aa: CASSLTDYGYTF; d_call: .; j_call: TRBJ1-2; v_call: TRBV7-9; clone_size: .
cdr3_nt: TGTGCCAGCAGGCCTGGGGGTGGAAAGACCCAGTACTTC; cdr3_aa: CASRPGGGKTQYF; d_call: .; j_call: TRBJ2-5; v_call: TRBV25-1; clone_size: .
cdr3_nt: TGTGCCAGCAGCTTAGCGGATACACCCGTCTTATCAAGGTTCTTC; cdr3_aa: CASSLADTPVLSRFF; d_call: .; j_call: TRBJ2-1; v_call: TRBV7-8; clone_size: .
cdr3_nt: TGTGCCAGCAGTCCGACGCGTACATCGGCCTTCGGAAACTATGGCTACACCTTC; cdr3_aa: CASSPTRTSAFGNYGYTF; d_call: .; j_call: TRBJ1-2; v_call: TRBV25-1; clone_size: .
cdr3_nt: TGCAGCGTCATGAGGGGACAGGGTGACACTGAAGCTTTCTTT; cdr3_aa: CSVMRGQGDTEAFF; d_call: TRBD1; j_call: TRBJ1-1; v_call: TRBV29-1; clone_size: .
cdr3_nt: TGTGCCAGCAGTGCGACAGTTTTGGGGGGAATTCAAGAGACCCAGTACTTC; cdr3_aa: CASSATVLGGIQETQYF; d_call: .; j_call: TRBJ2-5; v_call: TRBV2; clone_size: .
cdr3_nt: TGTGCCAGCAGCTCCCAGCCAACTCAAGAGACCCAGTACTTC; cdr3_aa: CASSSQPTQETQYF; d_call: .; j_call: TRBJ2-5; v_call: TRBV7-2; clone_size: .
cdr3_nt: TGTGCCAGTAGTATATGGGGACAGGGGGCGAACATTCAGTACTTC; cdr3_aa: CASSIWGQGANIQYF; d_call: TRBD1; j_call: TRBJ2-4; v_call: TRBV19; clone_size: .
cdr3_nt: TGTGCCAGCAGGGTACTAGAACGAGGAGATACGCAGTATTTT; cdr3_aa: CASRVLERGDTQYF; d_call: .; j_call: TRBJ2-3; v_call: TRBV28; clone_size: .
cdr3_nt: TGTGCCAGCAAGGGGCAGGGCTATAATTCACCCCTCCACTTT; cdr3_aa: CASKGQGYNSPLHF; d_call: .; j_call: TRBJ1-6; v_call: TRBV2; clone_size: .
cdr3_nt: TGTGCCAGCTCACCACAGGGTGACCATGGCTACACCTTC; cdr3_aa: CASSPQGDHGYTF; d_call: .; j_call: TRBJ1-2; v_call: TRBV18; clone_size: .
cdr3_nt: TGTGCCAGCAGCCAATCAGGGAACACTGAAGCTTTCTTT; cdr3_aa: CASSQSGNTEAFF; d_call: .; j_call: TRBJ1-1; v_call: TRBV7-3; clone_size: .
cdr3_nt: TGTGCCAGCAGCCGATCCCCAGCGAACACCGGGGAGCTGTTTTTT; cdr3_aa: CASSRSPANTGELFF; d_call: .; j_call: TRBJ2-2; v_call: TRBV2; clone_size: few
cdr3_nt: TGTGCCAGCAGGGTAATAGTCCACAATGAGCAGTTCTTC; cdr3_aa: CASRVIVHNEQFF; d_call: .; j_call: TRBJ2-1; v_call: TRBV7-2; clone_size: .
cdr3_nt: TGTGCCAGCACCCAGGGGATTCTGAACACTGAAGCTTTCTTT; cdr3_aa: CASTQGILNTEAFF; d_call: .; j_call: TRBJ1-1; v_call: TRBV3-1/TRBV3-2; clone_size: .
cdr3_nt: TGTGCCAGCTCACCCGGGACAGGGACGACTAATGAAAAACTGTTTTTT; cdr3_aa: CASSPGTGTTNEKLFF; d_call: TRBD1; j_call: TRBJ1-4; v_call: TRBV18; clone_size: .
cdr3_nt: TGTGCCAGCAGCTTGATCTCAGCGGCGAACACCGGGGAGCTGTTTTTT; cdr3_aa: CASSLISAANTGELFF; d_call: .; j_call: TRBJ2-2; v_call: TRBV7-2; clone_size: .
cdr3_nt: TGTGCCAGCACCAAGGAAGGAGGGAATGAAAAACTGTTTTTT; cdr3_aa: CASTKEGGNEKLFF; d_call: .; j_call: TRBJ1-4; v_call: TRBV3-1/TRBV3-2; clone_size: .
cdr3_nt: TGTGCCAGCAGCCCGGGAGGGATCGGCTATGGCTACACCTTC; cdr3_aa: CASSPGGIGYGYTF; d_call: .; j_call: TRBJ1-2; v_call: TRBV28; clone_size: once
cdr3_nt: TGCGCCAGCAGCATGGGCCCAGAGTTGGAGACCCAGTACTTC; cdr3_aa: CASSMGPELETQYF; d_call: .; j_call: TRBJ2-5; v_call: TRBV5-1; clone_size: .
cdr3_nt: TGCGCCAGCAAGTTCGAGGGGGCGAGGCAGTTCTTC; cdr3_aa: CASKFEGARQFF; d_call: TRBD1; j_call: TRBJ2-1; v_call: TRBV5-1; clone_size: .
cdr3_nt: TGCGCCAGCAGTGAGGGAACAGATACGCAGTATTTT; cdr3_aa: CASSEGTDTQYF; d_call: .; j_call: TRBJ2-3; v_call: TRBV10-1; clone_size: .
cdr3_nt: TGTGCCAGCAGCTTGTCCCACACCGGGGAGCTGTTTTTT; cdr3_aa: CASSLSHTGELFF; d_call: .; j_call: TRBJ2-2; v_call: TRBV7-3; clone_size: .
cdr3_nt: TGTGCCAGCAGCCCATATGGACAGGGCTCTGAAGCTTTCTTT; cdr3_aa: CASSPYGQGSEAFF; d_call: TRBD1; j_call: TRBJ1-1; v_call: TRBV9; clone_size: .
cdr3_nt: TGTGCCAGCAGTTTAAAAGGAGTGGGGGGATACTATGGCTACACCTTC; cdr3_aa: CASSLKGVGGYYGYTF; d_call: .; j_call: TRBJ1-2; v_call: TRBV27; clone_size: .
cdr3_nt: TGTGCCAGCAGTGAAAGCCTCGGACAGGGGTTCTACACCTTC; cdr3_aa: CASSESLGQGFYTF; d_call: TRBD1; j_call: TRBJ1-2; v_call: TRBV6-1; clone_size: .
cdr3_nt: TGTGCCAGCAGCGTAGAAAGGGAAACTGAAGCTTTCTTT; cdr3_aa: CASSVERETEAFF; d_call: .; j_call: TRBJ1-1; v_call: TRBV9; clone_size: .
cdr3_nt: TGTGCCTGCCTCGGGGCCAACGTCCTGACTTTC; cdr3_aa: CACLGANVLTF; d_call: .; j_call: TRBJ2-6; v_call: TRBV30; clone_size: .